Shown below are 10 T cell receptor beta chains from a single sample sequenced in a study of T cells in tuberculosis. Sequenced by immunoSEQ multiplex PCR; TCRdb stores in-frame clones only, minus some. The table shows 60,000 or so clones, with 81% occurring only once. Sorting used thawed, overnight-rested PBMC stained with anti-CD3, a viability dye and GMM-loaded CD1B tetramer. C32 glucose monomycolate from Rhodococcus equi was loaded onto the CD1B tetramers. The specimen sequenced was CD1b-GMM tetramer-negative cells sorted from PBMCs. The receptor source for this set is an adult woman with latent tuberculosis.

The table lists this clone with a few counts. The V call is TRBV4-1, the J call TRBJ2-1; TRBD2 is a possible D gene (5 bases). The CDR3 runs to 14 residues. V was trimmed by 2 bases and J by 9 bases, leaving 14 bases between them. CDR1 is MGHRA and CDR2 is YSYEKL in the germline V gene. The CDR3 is CASSQSADYGEQFF. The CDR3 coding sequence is TGCGCCAGCAGCCAATCGGCCGACTACGGTGAGCAGTTCTTC.

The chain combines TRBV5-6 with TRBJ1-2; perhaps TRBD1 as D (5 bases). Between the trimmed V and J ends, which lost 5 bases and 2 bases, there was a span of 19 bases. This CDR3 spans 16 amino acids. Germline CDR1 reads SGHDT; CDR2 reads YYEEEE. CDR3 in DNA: TGTGCCAGCAGTTCAACCGCCGGGGGGTTAAACTATGGCTACACCTTC. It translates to CASSSTAGGLNYGYTF.

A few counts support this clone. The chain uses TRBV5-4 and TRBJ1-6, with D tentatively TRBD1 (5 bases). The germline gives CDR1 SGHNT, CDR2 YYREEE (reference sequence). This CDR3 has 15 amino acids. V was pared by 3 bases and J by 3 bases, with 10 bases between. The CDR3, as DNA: TGTGCCAGCAGCTCCCCAGGGAACTATAATTCACCCCTCCACTTT. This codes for CASSSPGNYNSPLHF. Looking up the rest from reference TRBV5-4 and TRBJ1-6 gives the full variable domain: ETGVTQSPTHLIKTRGQQVTLRCSSQSGHNTVSWYQQALGQGPQFIFQYYREEENGRGNFPPRFSGLQFPNYSSELNVNALELDDSALYLCASSSPGNYNSPLHFGNGTRLTVT.

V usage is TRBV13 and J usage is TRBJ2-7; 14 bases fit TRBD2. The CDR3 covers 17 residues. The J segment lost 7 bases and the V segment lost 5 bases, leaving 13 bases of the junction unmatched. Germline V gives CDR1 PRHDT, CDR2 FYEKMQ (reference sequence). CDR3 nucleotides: TGTGCCAGCAGCCCGGGAGGACTAGCGGGAGGACTATTTGAGCAGTACTTC. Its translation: CASSPGGLAGGLFEQYF. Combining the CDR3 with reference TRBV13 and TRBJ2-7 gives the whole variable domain AAGVIQSPRHLIKEKRETATLKCYPIPRHDTVYWYQQGPGQDPQFLISFYEKMQSDKGSIPDRFSAQQFSDYHSELNMSSLELGDSALYFCASSPGGLAGGLFEQYFGPGTRLTVT.

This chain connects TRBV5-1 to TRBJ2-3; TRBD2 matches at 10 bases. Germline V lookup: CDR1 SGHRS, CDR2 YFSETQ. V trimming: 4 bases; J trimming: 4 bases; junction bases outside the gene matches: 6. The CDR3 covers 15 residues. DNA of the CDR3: TGCGCCAGCAGCCACGGGACTAGCGATTCAGATACGCAGTATTTT. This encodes CASSHGTSDSDTQYF.

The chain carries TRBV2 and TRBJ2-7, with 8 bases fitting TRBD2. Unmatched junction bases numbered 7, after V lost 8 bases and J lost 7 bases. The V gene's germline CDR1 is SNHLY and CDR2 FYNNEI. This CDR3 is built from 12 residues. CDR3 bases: TGTGCCAGCTTCCCCTTAGCGGGAGAGCAGTACTTC. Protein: CASFPLAGEQYF. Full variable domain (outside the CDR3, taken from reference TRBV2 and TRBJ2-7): EPEVTQTPSHQVTQMGQEVILRCVPISNHLYFYWYRQILGQKVEFLVSFYNNEISEKSEIFDDQFSVERPDGSNFTLKIRSTKLEDSAMYFCASFPLAGEQYFGPGTRLTVT.

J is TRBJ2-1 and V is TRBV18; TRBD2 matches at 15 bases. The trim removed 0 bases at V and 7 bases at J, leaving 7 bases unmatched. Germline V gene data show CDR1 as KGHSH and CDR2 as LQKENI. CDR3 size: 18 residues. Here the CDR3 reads CASSPPWTSGRGWNEQFF. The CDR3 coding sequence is TGTGCCAGCTCACCACCTTGGACTAGCGGGAGGGGCTGGAATGAGCAGTTCTTC.

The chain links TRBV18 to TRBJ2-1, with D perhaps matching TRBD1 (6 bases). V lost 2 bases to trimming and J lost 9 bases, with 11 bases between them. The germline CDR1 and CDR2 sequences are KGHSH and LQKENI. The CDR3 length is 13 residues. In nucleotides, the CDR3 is TGTGCCAGCTCACCAGCCAGGGGATCTGAGCAGTTCTTC. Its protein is CASSPARGSEQFF. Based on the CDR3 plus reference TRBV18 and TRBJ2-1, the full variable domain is NAGVMQNPRHLVRRRGQEARLRCSPMKGHSHVYWYRQLPEEGLKFMVYLQKENIIDESGMPKERFSAEFPKEGPSILRIQQVVRGDSAAYFCASSPARGSEQFFGPGTRLTVL.

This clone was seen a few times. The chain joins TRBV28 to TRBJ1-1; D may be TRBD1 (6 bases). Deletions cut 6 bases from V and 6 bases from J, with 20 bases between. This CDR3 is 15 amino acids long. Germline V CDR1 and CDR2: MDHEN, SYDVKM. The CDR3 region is CASSRAGAAFAEAFF. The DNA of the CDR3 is TGTGCCAGCAGCCGGGCGGGGGCCGCCTTCGCTGAAGCTTTCTTT.

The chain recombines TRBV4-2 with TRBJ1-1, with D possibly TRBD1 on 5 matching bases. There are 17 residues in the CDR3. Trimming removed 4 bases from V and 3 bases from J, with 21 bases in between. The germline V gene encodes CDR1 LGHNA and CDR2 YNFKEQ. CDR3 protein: CASSPSVSGGRDTEAFF. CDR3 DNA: TGTGCCAGCAGCCCCTCGGTTTCCGGGGGTCGGGACACTGAAGCTTTCTTT.